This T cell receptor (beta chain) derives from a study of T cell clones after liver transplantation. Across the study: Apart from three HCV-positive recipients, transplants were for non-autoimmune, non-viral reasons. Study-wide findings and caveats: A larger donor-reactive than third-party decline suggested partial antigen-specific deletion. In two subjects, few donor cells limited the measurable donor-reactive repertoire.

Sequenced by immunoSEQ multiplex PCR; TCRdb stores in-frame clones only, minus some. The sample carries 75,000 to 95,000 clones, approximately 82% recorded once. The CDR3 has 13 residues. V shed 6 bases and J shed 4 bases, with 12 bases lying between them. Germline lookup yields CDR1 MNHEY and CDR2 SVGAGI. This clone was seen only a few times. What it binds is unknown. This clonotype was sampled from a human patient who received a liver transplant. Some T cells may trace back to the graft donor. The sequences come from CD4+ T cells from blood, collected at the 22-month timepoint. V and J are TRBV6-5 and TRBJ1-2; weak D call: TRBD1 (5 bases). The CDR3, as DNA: TGTGCCAGCAGAACCGGGGGGGGCTATGGCTACACCTTC. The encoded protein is CASRTGGGYGYTF.